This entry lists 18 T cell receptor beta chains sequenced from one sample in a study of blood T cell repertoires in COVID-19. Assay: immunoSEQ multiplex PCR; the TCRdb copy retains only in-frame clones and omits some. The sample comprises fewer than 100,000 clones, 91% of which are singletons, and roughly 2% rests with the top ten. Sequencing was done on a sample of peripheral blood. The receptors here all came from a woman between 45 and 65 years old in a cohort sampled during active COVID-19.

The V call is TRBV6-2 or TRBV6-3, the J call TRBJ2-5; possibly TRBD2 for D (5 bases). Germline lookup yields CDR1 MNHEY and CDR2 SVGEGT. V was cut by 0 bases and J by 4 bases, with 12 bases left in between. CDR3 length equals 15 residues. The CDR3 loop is CASSYSRVAGETQYF. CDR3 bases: TGTGCCAGCAGTTACTCGAGGGTCGCCGGAGAGACCCAGTACTTC.

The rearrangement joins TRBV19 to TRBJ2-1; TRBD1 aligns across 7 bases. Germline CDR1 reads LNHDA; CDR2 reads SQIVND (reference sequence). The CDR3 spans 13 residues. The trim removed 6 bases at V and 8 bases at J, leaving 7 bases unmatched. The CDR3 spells CASSLYRGYEQFF. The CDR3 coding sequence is TGTGCCAGTAGCCTCTACAGGGGATATGAGCAGTTCTTC.

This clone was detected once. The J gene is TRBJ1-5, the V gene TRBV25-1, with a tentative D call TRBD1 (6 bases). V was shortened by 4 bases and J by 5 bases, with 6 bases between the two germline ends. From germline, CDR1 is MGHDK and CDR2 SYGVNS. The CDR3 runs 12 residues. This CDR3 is CASSGQDQPQHF. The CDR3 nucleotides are TGTGCCAGCAGTGGACAGGATCAGCCCCAGCATTTT.

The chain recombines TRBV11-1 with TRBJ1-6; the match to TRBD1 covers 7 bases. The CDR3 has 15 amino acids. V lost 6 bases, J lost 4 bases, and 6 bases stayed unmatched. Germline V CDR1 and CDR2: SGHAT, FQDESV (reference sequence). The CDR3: CASRSTGTYNSPLHF. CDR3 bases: TGTGCCAGCAGGTCGACAGGGACTTATAATTCACCCCTCCACTTT.

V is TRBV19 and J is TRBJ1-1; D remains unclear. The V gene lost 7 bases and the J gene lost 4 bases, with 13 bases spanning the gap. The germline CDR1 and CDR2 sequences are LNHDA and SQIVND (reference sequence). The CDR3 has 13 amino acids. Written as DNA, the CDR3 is TGTGCCAGTATTGGGGAGAGGAGCACTGAAGCTTTCTTT. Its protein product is CASIGERSTEAFF.

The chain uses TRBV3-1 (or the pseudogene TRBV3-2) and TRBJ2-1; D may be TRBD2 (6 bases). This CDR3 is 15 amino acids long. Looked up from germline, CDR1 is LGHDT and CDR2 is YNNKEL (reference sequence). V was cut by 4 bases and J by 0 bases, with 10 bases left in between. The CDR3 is CASSPGGSSYNEQFF. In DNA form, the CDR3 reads TGTGCCAGCAGCCCCGGGGGTAGCTCCTACAATGAGCAGTTCTTC.

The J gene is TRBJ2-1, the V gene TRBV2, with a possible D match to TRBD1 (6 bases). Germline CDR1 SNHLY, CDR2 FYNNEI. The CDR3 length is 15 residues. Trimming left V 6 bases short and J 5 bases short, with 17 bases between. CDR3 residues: CASRAPGGGNNEQFF. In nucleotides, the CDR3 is TGTGCCAGCAGAGCCCCTGGGGGCGGCAACAATGAGCAGTTCTTC.

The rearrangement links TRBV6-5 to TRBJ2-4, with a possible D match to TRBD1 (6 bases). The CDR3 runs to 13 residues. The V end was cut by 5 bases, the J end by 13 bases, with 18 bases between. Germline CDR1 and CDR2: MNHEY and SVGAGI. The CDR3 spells CASSPQILGHQYF. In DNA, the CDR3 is TGTGCCAGCAGTCCTCAGATTTTGGGACACCAGTACTTC.

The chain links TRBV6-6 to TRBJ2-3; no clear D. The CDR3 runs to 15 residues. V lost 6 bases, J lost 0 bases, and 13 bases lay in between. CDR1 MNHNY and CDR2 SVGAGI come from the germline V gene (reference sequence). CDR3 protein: CASRTSWPSTDTQYF. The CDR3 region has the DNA TGTGCCAGCAGGACTTCTTGGCCGAGCACAGATACGCAGTATTTT.

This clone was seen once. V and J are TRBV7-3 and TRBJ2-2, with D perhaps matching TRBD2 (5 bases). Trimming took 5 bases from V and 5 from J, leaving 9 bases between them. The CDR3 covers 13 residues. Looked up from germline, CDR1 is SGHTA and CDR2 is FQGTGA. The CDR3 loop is CASSPEGTGELFF. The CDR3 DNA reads TGTGCCAGCAGCCCCGAGGGTACCGGGGAGCTGTTTTTT.

CDR3 DNA sequence: TGTGCCAGCAGCCAAGGAGTGCGGGGGGGAGGCACAGATACGCAGTATTTT. Protein product: CASSQGVRGGGTDTQYF. This chain connects TRBV3-1 (or the pseudogene TRBV3-2) to TRBJ2-3; TRBD2 matches 9 bases. CDR1 LGHDT and CDR2 YNNKEL come from the germline V gene (reference sequence). With V trimmed by 1 base and J by 1 base, 6 bases remained unmatched. There are 17 residues in the CDR3.

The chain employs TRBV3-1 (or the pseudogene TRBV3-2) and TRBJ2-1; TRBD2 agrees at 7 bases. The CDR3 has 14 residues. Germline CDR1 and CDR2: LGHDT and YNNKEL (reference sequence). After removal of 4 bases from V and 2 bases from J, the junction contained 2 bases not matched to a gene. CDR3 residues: CASSLGTTYNEQFF. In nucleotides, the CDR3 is TGTGCCAGCAGCCTGGGGACTACCTACAATGAGCAGTTCTTC.

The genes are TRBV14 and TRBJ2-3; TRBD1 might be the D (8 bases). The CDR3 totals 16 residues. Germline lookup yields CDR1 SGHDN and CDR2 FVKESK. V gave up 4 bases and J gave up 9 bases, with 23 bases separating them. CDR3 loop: CASSPYSLQQGGTQYF. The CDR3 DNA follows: TGTGCCAGCAGCCCCTATTCCCTTCAACAGGGGGGGACGCAGTATTTT.

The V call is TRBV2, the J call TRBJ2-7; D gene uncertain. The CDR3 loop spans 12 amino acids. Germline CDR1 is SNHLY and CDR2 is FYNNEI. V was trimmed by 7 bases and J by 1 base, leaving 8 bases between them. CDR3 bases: TGTGCCAGCAAGTACAGATCCTACGAGCAGTACTTC. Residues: CASKYRSYEQYF.

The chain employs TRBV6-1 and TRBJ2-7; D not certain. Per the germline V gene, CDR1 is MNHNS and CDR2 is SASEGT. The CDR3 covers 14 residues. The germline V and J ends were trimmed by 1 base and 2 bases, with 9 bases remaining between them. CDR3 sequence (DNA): TGTGCCAGCAGTGAAGGTTCAGAACCCTACGAGCAGTACTTC. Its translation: CASSEGSEPYEQYF.

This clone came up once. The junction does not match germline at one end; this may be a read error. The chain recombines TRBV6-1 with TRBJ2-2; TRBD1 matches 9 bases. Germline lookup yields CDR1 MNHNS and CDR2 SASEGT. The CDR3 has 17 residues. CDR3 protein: CASREDRGKGNTGELFF. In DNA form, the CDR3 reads TGTGCCAGCAGAGAAGACAGGGGGAAGGGAAACACCGGGGAGCTGTTTTTT.

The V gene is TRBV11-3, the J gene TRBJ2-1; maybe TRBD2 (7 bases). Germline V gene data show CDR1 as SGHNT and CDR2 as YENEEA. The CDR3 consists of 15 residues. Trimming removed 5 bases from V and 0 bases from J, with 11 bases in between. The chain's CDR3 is CASSARGLSYNEQFF. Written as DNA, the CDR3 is TGTGCCAGCAGCGCGCGGGGGCTCTCCTACAATGAGCAGTTCTTC.

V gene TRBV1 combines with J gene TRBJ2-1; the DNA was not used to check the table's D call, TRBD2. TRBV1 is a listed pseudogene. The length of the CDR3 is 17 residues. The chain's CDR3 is CTSSQRTGLAGTKQQFF. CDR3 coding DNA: TGCACCAGCAGCCAACGGACAGGACTAGCGGGGACCAAGCAGCAGTTCTTC.